The 28 T cell receptor beta chains below come from one sample, sequenced in a study of T cells in tumors after PD-1 blockade. Profiled with immunoSEQ multiplex PCR; TCRdb holds only in-frame clones, not every one. The table shows some 4,500 clones, with approximately 71% occurring only once. The sequenced sample was tumor tissue, obtained before anti-PD-1 treatment. These receptors were obtained from a human donor with basal cell carcinoma.

V gene TRBV28 combines with J gene TRBJ2-1; 7 nucleotides match TRBD2. CDR3 length equals 14 residues. Per germline, CDR1 MDHEN and CDR2 SYDVKM. J gave up 2 bases and V 2 bases, and 0 bases lay outside the gene matches. The CDR3 sequence is CASSLLAAYNEQFF. The DNA of the CDR3 is TGTGCCAGCAGTTTACTAGCGGCCTACAATGAGCAGTTCTTC.

This chain connects TRBV28 to TRBJ2-1; 10 nucleotides agree with TRBD1. The CDR3 length is 15 residues. With 4 bases clipped from V and 7 bases from J, the junction kept 7 bases outside the gene matches. The germline gives CDR1 MDHEN, CDR2 SYDVKM. As DNA, the CDR3 is TGTGCCAGCAGTTCTCCTCGGACAGGGGGGAATGAGCAGTTCTTC. Protein: CASSSPRTGGNEQFF.

The chain combines TRBV29-1 with TRBJ1-1; a weak D match, TRBD1 (5 bases). The germline CDR1 and CDR2 sequences are SQVTM and ANQGSEA. The CDR3 spans 13 residues. The ends were cut back, 6 bases at V and 0 bases at J, with 11 bases in the middle. DNA for the CDR3: TGCAGCGTCGCGGGACGCCTGAACACTGAAGCTTTCTTT. Its translation is CSVAGRLNTEAFF.

The genes are TRBV28 and TRBJ2-7; D is perhaps TRBD1 or TRBD2 (6 bases each). Germline CDR1 MDHEN, CDR2 SYDVKM. CDR3 length: 15 residues. Trimming removed 6 bases at V and 3 bases at J, with 18 bases between. CDR3 coding DNA: TGTGCCAGCAGCTCCTTCGTAGGGGGGCTCTACGAGCAGTACTTC. Its translation is CASSSFVGGLYEQYF.

In this sample, this clone turned up a few times. This chain uses TRBV6-5 with TRBJ1-5, with D possibly being TRBD1 (5 bases). CDR3 length: 14 amino acids. Trimming removed 6 bases from V and 8 bases from J, with 17 bases in between. CDR1 and CDR2 from the germline V gene are MNHEY and SVGAGI. CDR3 in amino acids: CASREGRAPKPQHF. CDR3 sequence (DNA): TGTGCCAGCAGGGAGGGGCGGGCCCCAAAGCCCCAGCATTTT.

The chain recombines TRBV7-8 with TRBJ1-5; the D is unclear. Trimming removed 3 bases from V and 7 bases from J, with 13 bases in between. Looked up from germline, CDR1 is SGHVS and CDR2 is FQNEAQ. The CDR3 contains 14 residues. The CDR3 reads CASSFSGLAQPQHF. The CDR3 DNA follows: TGTGCCAGCAGCTTTTCTGGGCTCGCACAGCCCCAGCATTTT.

This chain uses TRBV30 with TRBJ1-4, with 7 bases that match TRBD1. The CDR3 length is 20 residues. J was trimmed by 4 bases and V by 7 bases; bases with no gene match: 27. Looked up from germline, CDR1 is GTSNPN and CDR2 is SVGIG (reference sequence). The CDR3 DNA reads TGTGCCTCGAGAGCATCGGGACAGCGCACATCCCCCCAAAGTAATGAAAAACTGTTTTTT. Residues: CASRASGQRTSPQSNEKLFF.

The sample holds one count of this clone. The chain employs TRBV7-9 and TRBJ2-7; 14 nucleotides agree with TRBD2. The V segment lost 3 bases and the J segment 0 bases; nucleotides outside the gene matches: 4. The CDR3 has 17 amino acids. The germline V gene encodes CDR1 SEHNR and CDR2 FQNEAQ (reference sequence). The CDR3 DNA reads TGTGCCAGCAGCTTGGGACTAGCGGGGGTCTTCTCCTACGAGCAGTACTTC. Protein sequence: CASSLGLAGVFSYEQYF. The full variable domain, rest sourced from reference TRBV7-9 and TRBJ2-7, is DTGVSQNPRHKITKRGQNVTFRCDPISEHNRLYWYRQTLGQGPEFLTYFQNEAQLEKSRLLSDRFSAERPKGSFSTLEIQRTEQGDSAMYLCASSLGLAGVFSYEQYFGPGTRLTVT.

The J gene is TRBJ2-2, the V gene TRBV11-3; possibly TRBD1 for D (5 bases). CDR1 is SGHNT, CDR2 YENEEA, per germline. CDR3 length: 13 residues. The V gene lost 6 bases and the J gene lost 5 bases, with 10 bases spanning the gap. CDR3 residues: CASRFQGTGELFF. The CDR3 coding sequence is TGTGCCAGCAGATTCCAGGGTACCGGGGAGCTGTTTTTT.

The chain is built from TRBV24-1 and TRBJ2-7, with unresolved D. CDR3 length: 15 residues. Trimming took off 0 bases at V and 6 bases at J, with 14 bases between the two ends. CDR1 KGHDR and CDR2 SFDVKD come from the germline V gene. The CDR3 nucleotides read TGTGCCACCAGTGATTTGGTAGAGCTCCCCTCCGAGCAGTACTTC. Its translation: CATSDLVELPSEQYF.

V is TRBV9 and J is TRBJ1-4; D unclear. CDR3 length equals 14 residues. The V gene's germline CDR1 is SGDLS and CDR2 YYNGEE. The ends were cut back, 0 bases at V and 7 bases at J, with 10 bases in the middle. This chain's CDR3 is CASSVGQNPEKLFF. CDR3 nucleotide sequence: TGTGCCAGCAGCGTAGGGCAGAACCCTGAAAAACTGTTTTTT.

The V and J genes are TRBV27 and TRBJ1-1; D is unresolved. This CDR3 has 12 residues. V lost 5 bases to trimming and J lost 9 bases, with 13 bases between them. Germline loops: CDR1 MNHEY, CDR2 SMNVEV (reference sequence). The CDR3 DNA sequence: TGTGCCAGCAGTCCTCCTGGGAGGCAAGCTTTCTTT. The encoded protein is CASSPPGRQAFF.

This clone turned up a few times. This chain joins TRBV3-1 (or the pseudogene TRBV3-2) and TRBJ2-7; possible D gene TRBD1, 6 bases. CDR3 length: 12 amino acids. The germline V gene has CDR1 LGHDT and CDR2 YNNKEL (reference sequence). Trimming shortened V by 1 base and J by 10 bases, and 11 bases separated the two germline ends. The CDR3 here is CASSQAQGPQYF. DNA for the CDR3: TGTGCCAGCAGCCAAGCACAGGGCCCACAGTACTTC.

The chain is built from TRBV20-1 and TRBJ2-1; D assignment may be TRBD1 or TRBD2 (5 bases each). With 3 bases removed from V and 10 bases from J, the gap between germline ends came to 16 bases. The CDR3 length is 13 residues. The germline CDR1 and CDR2 sequences are DFQATT and SNEGSKA (reference sequence). The CDR3 spells CSASAPSGTEQFF. The CDR3 DNA reads TGCAGTGCTAGTGCCCCTTCCGGGACGGAGCAGTTCTTC.

In this sample, this clone turned up a few times. J is TRBJ2-5 and V is TRBV12-3 or TRBV12-4; 7 bases match TRBD1. This CDR3 spans 13 amino acids. With 2 bases clipped from V and 6 bases from J, the junction kept 3 bases outside the gene matches. CDR3 amino acids: CASSLSTGKTQYF. The CDR3 region has the DNA TGTGCCAGCAGTTTATCGACAGGGAAGACCCAGTACTTC.

The rearrangement uses TRBV29-1 and TRBJ2-3; D is possibly TRBD2 (6 bases). V was trimmed by 1 base and J by 4 bases, leaving 12 bases between them. Germline loops: CDR1 SQVTM, CDR2 ANQGSEA. There are 14 residues in the CDR3. The CDR3 DNA follows: TGCAGCGTTGAAGGCGGGAAGGACGCAGATACGCAGTATTTT. Its translation is CSVEGGKDADTQYF.

This clone was recorded a few times. The chain recombines TRBV30 with TRBJ1-3; D perhaps matches TRBD1 (5 bases). This CDR3 has 15 residues. V was cut by 2 bases and J by 2 bases, with 13 bases left in between. Germline V gene sequence: CDR1 GTSNPN, CDR2 SVGIG (reference sequence). CDR3 coding DNA: TGTGCCTGGAGTCGAGGGGTAGTCGCTGGAAACACCATATATTTT. Amino acids: CAWSRGVVAGNTIYF.

The chain recombines TRBV19 with TRBJ1-5, with 10 bases aligning to TRBD1. The V segment lost 7 bases and the J segment 4 bases; nucleotides outside the gene matches: 10. Looked up from germline, CDR1 is LNHDA and CDR2 is SQIVND (reference sequence). The CDR3 extends over 16 amino acids. CDR3 region: CASIQNPGQGNQPQHF. The CDR3 coding sequence is TGTGCCAGTATTCAGAACCCGGGACAGGGGAATCAGCCCCAGCATTTT.

This clone has a handful of counts. This rearrangement joins TRBV7-2 to TRBJ2-6; D is uncertain. Germline CDR1 and CDR2: SGHTA and FQGNSA. The CDR3 sequence is 13 residues long. Trimming shortened V by 3 bases and J by 4 bases, and 4 bases separated the two germline ends. CDR3 DNA sequence: TGTGCCAGCAGCTTGCCCGGGGCCAACGTCCTGACTTTC. Translation: CASSLPGANVLTF.

For the CDR3, the DNA is TGTGCCAGCAGTGACGGGAAGCGGGGGAATGAGCAGTTCTTC. Its protein product is CASSDGKRGNEQFF. The V call is TRBV2, the J call TRBJ2-1, with 8 bases lining up with TRBD2. Germline V gives CDR1 SNHLY, CDR2 FYNNEI. CDR3 length: 14 residues. The junction had 5 bases not matched to a gene; V was cut back by 3 bases and J by 7 bases.

The chain uses TRBV6-5 and TRBJ1-1; 7 nucleotides align to TRBD1. The CDR3 length is 13 residues. The V segment lost 7 bases and the J segment 0 bases; nucleotides outside the gene matches: 2. CDR1 and CDR2 (germline): MNHEY, SVGAGI. CDR3 nucleotide sequence: TGTGCCAGCAAACAGGGGATGAACACTGAAGCTTTCTTT. It encodes CASKQGMNTEAFF.

The J gene is TRBJ2-2, the V gene TRBV30; D might be TRBD1 or TRBD2, each matching 5 bases. CDR3 size: 15 residues. Between the trimmed V and J ends, which lost 5 bases and 3 bases, there was a span of 16 bases. Germline V CDR1 and CDR2: GTSNPN, SVGIG (reference sequence). For the CDR3, the DNA is TGTGCCTGGGTCGGAGAGGGGAAAGACACCGGGGAGCTGTTTTTT. This gives the protein CAWVGEGKDTGELFF.

CDR3: CASSLIIGAGPSYEQYF. CDR3 in DNA: TGCGCCAGCAGCTTGATTATCGGAGCGGGACCCTCCTACGAGCAGTACTTC. The chain couples TRBV5-1 to TRBJ2-7; 7 bases match TRBD2. This CDR3 is 17 amino acids long. The V segment lost 1 base and the J segment 0 bases; nucleotides outside the gene matches: 10. From germline, CDR1 is SGHRS and CDR2 YFSETQ.

The rearrangement joins TRBV29-1 to TRBJ2-7; a possible D gene is TRBD1 (5 bases). Germline CDR1 reads SQVTM; CDR2 reads ANQGSEA. CDR3 length equals 12 residues. V dropped 4 bases and J dropped 2 bases, with 9 bases sitting between them. The CDR3 coding sequence is TGCAGCGTTGTCCAGGGCGCCTACGAGCAGTACTTC. Translating gives CSVVQGAYEQYF.

The chain is built from TRBV7-6 and TRBJ2-7, with 14 bases aligning to TRBD2. The germline V gene encodes CDR1 SGHVS and CDR2 FNYEAQ. V was pared by 5 bases and J by 6 bases, with 6 bases of the junction left unmatched. This CDR3 has 15 amino acids. The CDR3 reads CASSQTSGGAIEQYF. For the CDR3, the DNA is TGTGCCAGCAGCCAGACTAGCGGGGGGGCCATCGAGCAGTACTTC.

The chain's CDR3 is CASSLPWWSSYNEQFF. In DNA, the CDR3 is TGTGCCAGCAGCCTCCCCTGGTGGAGTTCCTACAATGAGCAGTTCTTC. The gene calls are TRBV5-6 and TRBJ2-1; D call uncertain. V was trimmed by 4 bases and J by 1 base, leaving 15 bases between them. CDR1 SGHDT and CDR2 YYEEEE come from the germline V gene. CDR3 size: 16 residues.

The chain carries TRBV7-3 and TRBJ1-5, with D perhaps matching TRBD1 (5 bases). CDR1 and CDR2 from the germline V gene are SGHTA and FQGTGA. The CDR3 consists of 14 residues. V lost 2 bases, J lost 5 bases, and 10 bases lay in between. The CDR3 spells CASSLVGGDQPQHF. Written as DNA, the CDR3 is TGTGCCAGCAGCTTAGTGGGGGGTGATCAGCCCCAGCATTTT. The whole variable domain, remainder taken from reference TRBV7-3 and TRBJ1-5, is GAGVSQTPSNKVTEKGKYVELRCDPISGHTALYWYRQSLGQGPEFLIYFQGTGAADDSGLPNDRFFAVRPEGSVSTLKIQRTERGDSAVYLCASSLVGGDQPQHFGDGTRLSIL.

V and J are TRBV20-1 and TRBJ2-7; 9 bases map to TRBD2. The CDR3 is 16 residues long. Germline loops: CDR1 DFQATT, CDR2 SNEGSKA (reference sequence). With V trimmed by 3 bases and J by 4 bases, 13 bases remained unmatched. The CDR3 DNA reads TGCAGTGCTAGTAAAGAACCCGGGACTAGCCTTTACGAGCAGTACTTC. This sequence encodes CSASKEPGTSLYEQYF.